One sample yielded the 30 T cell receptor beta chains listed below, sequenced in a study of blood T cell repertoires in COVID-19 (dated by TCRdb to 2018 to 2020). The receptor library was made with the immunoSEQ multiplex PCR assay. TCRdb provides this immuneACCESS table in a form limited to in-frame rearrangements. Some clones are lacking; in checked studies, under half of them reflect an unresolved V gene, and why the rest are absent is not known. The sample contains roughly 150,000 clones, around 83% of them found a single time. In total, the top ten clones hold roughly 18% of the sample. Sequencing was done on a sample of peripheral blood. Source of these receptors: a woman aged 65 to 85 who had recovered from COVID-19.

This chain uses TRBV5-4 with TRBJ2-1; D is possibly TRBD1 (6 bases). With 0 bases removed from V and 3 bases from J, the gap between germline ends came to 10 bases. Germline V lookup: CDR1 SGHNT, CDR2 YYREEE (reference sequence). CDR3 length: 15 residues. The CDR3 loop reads CASSLGQENYNEQFF. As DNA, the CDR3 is TGTGCCAGCAGCTTGGGACAGGAAAACTACAATGAGCAGTTCTTC.

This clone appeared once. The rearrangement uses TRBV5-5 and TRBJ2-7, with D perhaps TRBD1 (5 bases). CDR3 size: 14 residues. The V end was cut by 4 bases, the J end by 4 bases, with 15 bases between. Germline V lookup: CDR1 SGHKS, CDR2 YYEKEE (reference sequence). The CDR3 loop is CASSPGSLLYEQYF. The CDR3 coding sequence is TGTGCCAGCAGCCCAGGGTCCCTGCTTTACGAGCAGTACTTC.

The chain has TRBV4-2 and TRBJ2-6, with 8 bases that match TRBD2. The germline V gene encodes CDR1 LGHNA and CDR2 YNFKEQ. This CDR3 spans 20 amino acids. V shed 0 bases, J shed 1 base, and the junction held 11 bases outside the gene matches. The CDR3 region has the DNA TGTGCCAGCAGCCAAGAAGGTCCGTGGCGGGGGGAATCTGGGGCCAACGTCCTGACTTTC. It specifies CASSQEGPWRGESGANVLTF.

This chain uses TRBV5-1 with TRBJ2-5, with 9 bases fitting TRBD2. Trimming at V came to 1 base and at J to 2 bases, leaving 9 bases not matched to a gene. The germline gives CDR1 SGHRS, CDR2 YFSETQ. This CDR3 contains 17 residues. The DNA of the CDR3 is TGCGCCAGCAGCTTGAGTGGTAGCGGGGGCCGGCAAGAGACCCAGTACTTC. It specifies CASSLSGSGGRQETQYF.

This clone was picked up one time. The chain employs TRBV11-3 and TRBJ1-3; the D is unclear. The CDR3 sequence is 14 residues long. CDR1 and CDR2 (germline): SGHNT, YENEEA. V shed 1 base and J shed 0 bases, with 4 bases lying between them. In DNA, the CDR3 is TGTGCCAGCAGCTTAGGCGGCTCTGGAAACACCATATATTTT. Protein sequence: CASSLGGSGNTIYF.

In nucleotides, the CDR3 is TGTGCCAGCAGCGAAAGGGGTGGCTACGAGCAGTACTTC. Its translation is CASSERGGYEQYF. The rearrangement joins TRBV5-6 to TRBJ2-7; D is perhaps TRBD1 (5 bases). Germline lookup yields CDR1 SGHDT and CDR2 YYEEEE. The CDR3 contains 13 residues. V shed 4 bases and J shed 3 bases, with 11 bases lying between them.

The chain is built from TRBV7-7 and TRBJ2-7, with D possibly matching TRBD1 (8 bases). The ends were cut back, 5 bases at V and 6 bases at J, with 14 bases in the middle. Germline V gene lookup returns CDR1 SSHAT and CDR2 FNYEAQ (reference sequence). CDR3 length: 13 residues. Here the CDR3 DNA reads TGTGCCAGCAGCCAGGACAGGGAGGGCGAGCAGTACTTC. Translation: CASSQDREGEQYF.

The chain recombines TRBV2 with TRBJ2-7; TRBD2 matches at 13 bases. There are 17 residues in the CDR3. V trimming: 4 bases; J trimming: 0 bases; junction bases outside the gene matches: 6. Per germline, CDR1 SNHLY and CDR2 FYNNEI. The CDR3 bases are TGTGCCAGCAGTGCCGGACTAGCGGGAGAGAGCTCCTACGAGCAGTACTTC. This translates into CASSAGLAGESSYEQYF.

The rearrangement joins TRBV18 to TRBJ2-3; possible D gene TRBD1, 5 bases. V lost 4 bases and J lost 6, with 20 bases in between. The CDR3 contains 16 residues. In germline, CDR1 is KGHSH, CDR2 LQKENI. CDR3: CASSLWSGPGADTQYF. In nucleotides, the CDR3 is TGTGCCAGCTCACTCTGGTCCGGGCCTGGGGCGGATACGCAGTATTTT.

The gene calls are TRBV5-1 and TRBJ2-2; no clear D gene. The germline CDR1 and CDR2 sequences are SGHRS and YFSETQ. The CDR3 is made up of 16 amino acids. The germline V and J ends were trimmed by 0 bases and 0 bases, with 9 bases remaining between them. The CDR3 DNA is TGCGCCAGCAGCTTGGGTTCAAGCTCGAACACCGGGGAGCTGTTTTTT. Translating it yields CASSLGSSSNTGELFF.

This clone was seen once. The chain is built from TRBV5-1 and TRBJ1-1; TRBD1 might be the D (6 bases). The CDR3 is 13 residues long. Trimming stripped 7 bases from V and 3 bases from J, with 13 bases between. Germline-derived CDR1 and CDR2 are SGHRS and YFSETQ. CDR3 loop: CASHKEGDTEAFF. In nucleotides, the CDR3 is TGCGCCAGCCACAAAGAGGGGGACACTGAAGCTTTCTTT.

CDR3 loop: CASSLLGGPVDTQYF. The CDR3, as DNA: TGTGCCAGCAGCTTATTGGGGGGGCCCGTGGATACGCAGTATTTT. The chain carries TRBV7-3 and TRBJ2-3; TRBD2 is a possible D gene (7 bases). Trimming shortened V by 2 bases and J by 6 bases, and 15 bases separated the two germline ends. Germline V gene sequence: CDR1 SGHTA, CDR2 FQGTGA. The CDR3 sequence is 15 residues long.

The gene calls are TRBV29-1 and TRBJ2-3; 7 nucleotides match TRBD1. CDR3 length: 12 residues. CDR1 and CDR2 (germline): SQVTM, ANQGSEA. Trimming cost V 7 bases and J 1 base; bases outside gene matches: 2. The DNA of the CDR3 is TGCAGCGCCGGACAGGGCACAGATACGCAGTATTTT. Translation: CSAGQGTDTQYF.

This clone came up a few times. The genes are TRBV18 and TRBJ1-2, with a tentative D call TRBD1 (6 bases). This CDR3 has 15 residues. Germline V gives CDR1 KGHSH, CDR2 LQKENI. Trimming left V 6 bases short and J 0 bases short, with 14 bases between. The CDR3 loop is CASSQDSLANYGYTF. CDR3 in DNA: TGTGCCAGCTCGCAGGACAGCCTCGCTAACTATGGCTACACCTTC.

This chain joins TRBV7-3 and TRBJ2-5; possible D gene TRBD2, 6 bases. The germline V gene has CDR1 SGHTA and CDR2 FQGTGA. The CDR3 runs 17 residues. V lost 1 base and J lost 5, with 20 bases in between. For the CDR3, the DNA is TGTGCCAGCAGCTTAAGGGCGGGACTTTTGAGAAGGGAGACCCAGTACTTC. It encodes CASSLRAGLLRRETQYF.

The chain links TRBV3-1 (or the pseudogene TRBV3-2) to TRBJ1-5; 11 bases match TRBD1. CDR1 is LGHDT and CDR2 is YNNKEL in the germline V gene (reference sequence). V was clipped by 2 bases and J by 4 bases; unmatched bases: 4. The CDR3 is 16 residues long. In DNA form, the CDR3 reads TGTGCCAGCAGCCAATGGGACAGGGGGTCGAATCAGCCCCAGCATTTT. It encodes CASSQWDRGSNQPQHF.

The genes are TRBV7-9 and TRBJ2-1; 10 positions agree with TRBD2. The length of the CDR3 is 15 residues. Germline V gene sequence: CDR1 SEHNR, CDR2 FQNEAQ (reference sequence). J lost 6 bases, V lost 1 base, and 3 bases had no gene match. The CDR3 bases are TGTGCCAGCAGCTTAGGGGGACTAGCGAGCAATGAGCAGTTCTTC. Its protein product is CASSLGGLASNEQFF.

The DNA of the CDR3 is TGTGCCAGCAGTAACAGGGATGGGCAGCCCCAGCATTTT. This translates into CASSNRDGQPQHF. V usage is TRBV6-5 and J usage is TRBJ1-5, with D perhaps matching TRBD1 (6 bases). In germline, CDR1 is MNHEY, CDR2 SVGAGI. The CDR3 length is 13 residues. V lost 5 bases and J lost 7, with 12 bases in between.

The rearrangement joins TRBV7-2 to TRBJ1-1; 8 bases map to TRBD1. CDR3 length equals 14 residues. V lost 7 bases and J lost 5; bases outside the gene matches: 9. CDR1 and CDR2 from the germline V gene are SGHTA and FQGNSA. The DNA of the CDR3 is TGTGCCAGCACCGAACAGGGGGGGGTTACTGAAGCTTTCTTT. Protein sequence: CASTEQGGVTEAFF.

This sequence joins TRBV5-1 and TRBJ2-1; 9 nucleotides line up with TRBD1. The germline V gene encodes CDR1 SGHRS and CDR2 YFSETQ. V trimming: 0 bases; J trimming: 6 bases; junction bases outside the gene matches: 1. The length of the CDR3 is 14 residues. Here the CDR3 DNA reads TGCGCCAGCAGCTTGGCGACAGGGGGCAATGAGCAGTTCTTC. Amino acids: CASSLATGGNEQFF.

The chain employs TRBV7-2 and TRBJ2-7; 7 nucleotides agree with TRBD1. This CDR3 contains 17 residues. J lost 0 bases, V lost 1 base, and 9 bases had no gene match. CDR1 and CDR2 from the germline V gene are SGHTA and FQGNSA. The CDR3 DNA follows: TGTGCCAGCAGCTTAGTAGGGGGCCACGCTAGCTCCTACGAGCAGTACTTC. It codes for CASSLVGGHASSYEQYF. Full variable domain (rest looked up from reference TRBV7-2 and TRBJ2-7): GAGVSQSPSNKVTEKGKDVELRCDPISGHTALYWYRQSLGQGLEFLIYFQGNSAPDKSGLPSDRFSAERTGGSVSTLTIQRTQQEDSAVYLCASSLVGGHASSYEQYFGPGTRLTVT.

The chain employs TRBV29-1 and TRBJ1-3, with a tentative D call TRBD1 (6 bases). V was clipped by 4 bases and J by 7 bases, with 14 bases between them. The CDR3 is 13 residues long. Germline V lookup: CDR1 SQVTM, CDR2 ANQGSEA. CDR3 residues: CSVGGGTSNTIYF. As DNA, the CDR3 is TGCAGCGTTGGGGGGGGCACGTCGAACACCATATATTTT.

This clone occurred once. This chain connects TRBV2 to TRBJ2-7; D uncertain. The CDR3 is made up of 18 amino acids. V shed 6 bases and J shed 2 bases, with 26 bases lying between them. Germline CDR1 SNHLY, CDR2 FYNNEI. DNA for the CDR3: TGTGCCAGCAGCAGCGTTCCACGGCTACCGAACATTCCCTACGAGCAGTACTTC. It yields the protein CASSSVPRLPNIPYEQYF. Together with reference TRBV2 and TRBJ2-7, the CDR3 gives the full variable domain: EPEVTQTPSHQVTQMGQEVILRCVPISNHLYFYWYRQILGQKVEFLVSFYNNEISEKSEIFDDQFSVERPDGSNFTLKIRSTKLEDSAMYFCASSSVPRLPNIPYEQYFGPGTRLTVT.

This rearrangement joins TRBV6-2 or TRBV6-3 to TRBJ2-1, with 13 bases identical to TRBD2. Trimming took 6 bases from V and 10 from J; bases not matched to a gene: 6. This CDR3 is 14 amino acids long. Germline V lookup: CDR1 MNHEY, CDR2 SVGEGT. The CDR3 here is CASSQGLAGTEQFF. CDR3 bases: TGTGCCAGCAGCCAGGGACTAGCGGGGACAGAGCAGTTCTTC.

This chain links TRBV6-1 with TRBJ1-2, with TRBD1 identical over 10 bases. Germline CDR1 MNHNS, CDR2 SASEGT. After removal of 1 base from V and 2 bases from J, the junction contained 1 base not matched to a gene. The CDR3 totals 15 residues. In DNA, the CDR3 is TGTGCCAGCAGTGAAGGGACAGGGGGGAACTATGGCTACACCTTC. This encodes CASSEGTGGNYGYTF.

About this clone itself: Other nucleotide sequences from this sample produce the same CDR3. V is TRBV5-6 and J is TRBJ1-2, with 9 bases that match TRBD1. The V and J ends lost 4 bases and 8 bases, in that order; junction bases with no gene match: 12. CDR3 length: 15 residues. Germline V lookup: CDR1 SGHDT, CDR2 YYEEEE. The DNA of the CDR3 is TGTGCCAGCAGCCCACGGACAGGGGCCCTTTACGGCTACACCTTC. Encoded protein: CASSPRTGALYGYTF.

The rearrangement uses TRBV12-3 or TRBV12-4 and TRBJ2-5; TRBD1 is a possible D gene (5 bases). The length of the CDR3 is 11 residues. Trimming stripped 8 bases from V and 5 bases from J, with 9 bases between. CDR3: CASGQRETQYF. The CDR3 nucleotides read TGTGCCAGCGGACAACGGGAGACCCAGTACTTC.

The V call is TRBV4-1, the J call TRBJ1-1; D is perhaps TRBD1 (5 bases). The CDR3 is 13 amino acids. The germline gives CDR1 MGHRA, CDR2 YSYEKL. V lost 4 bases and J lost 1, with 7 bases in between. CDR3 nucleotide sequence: TGCGCCAGCAGCCCACAGGAGAACACTGAAGCTTTCTTT. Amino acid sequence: CASSPQENTEAFF.

CDR3 region: CAWSPTGTGELFF. CDR3 in DNA: TGTGCCTGGAGTCCCACGGGGACCGGGGAGCTGTTTTTT. The J gene is TRBJ2-2, the V gene TRBV30, with D possibly TRBD2 on 5 matching bases. Trimming took 2 bases from V and 5 from J, leaving 9 bases between them. The CDR3 consists of 13 residues. Germline V lookup: CDR1 GTSNPN, CDR2 SVGIG (reference sequence).

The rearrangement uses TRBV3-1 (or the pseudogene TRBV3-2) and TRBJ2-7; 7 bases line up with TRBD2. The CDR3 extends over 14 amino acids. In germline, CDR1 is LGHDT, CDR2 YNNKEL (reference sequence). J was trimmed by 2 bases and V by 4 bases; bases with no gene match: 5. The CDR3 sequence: CASSRASGTYEQYF. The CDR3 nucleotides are TGTGCCAGCAGCCGGGCTAGCGGTACCTACGAGCAGTACTTC.